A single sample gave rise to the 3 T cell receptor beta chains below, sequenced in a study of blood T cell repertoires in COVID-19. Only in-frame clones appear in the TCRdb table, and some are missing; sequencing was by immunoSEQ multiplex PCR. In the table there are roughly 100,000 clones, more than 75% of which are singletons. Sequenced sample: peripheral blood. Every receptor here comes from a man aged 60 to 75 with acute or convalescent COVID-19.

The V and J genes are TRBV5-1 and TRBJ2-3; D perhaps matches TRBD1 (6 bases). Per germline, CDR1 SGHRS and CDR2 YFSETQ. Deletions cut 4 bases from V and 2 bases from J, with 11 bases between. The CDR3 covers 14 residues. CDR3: CASSPDRSTDTQYF. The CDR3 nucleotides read TGCGCCAGCAGCCCCGACAGGTCCACAGATACGCAGTATTTT.

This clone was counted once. The CDR3 sequence: CAIGRNGETQYF. The CDR3, as DNA: TGTGCCATCGGCAGGAATGGGGAGACCCAGTACTTC. This chain uses TRBV10-3 with TRBJ2-5, with D uncertain. CDR1 and CDR2 from the germline V gene are ENHRY and SYGVKD. The germline V and J ends were trimmed by 8 bases and 5 bases, with 12 bases remaining between them. The CDR3 covers 12 residues.

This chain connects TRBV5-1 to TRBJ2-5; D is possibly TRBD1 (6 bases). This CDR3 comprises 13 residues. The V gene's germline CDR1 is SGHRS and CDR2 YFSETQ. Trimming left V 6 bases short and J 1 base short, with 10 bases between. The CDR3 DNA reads TGCGCCAGCAAGACACAGGGCCAAGAGACCCAGTACTTC. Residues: CASKTQGQETQYF.